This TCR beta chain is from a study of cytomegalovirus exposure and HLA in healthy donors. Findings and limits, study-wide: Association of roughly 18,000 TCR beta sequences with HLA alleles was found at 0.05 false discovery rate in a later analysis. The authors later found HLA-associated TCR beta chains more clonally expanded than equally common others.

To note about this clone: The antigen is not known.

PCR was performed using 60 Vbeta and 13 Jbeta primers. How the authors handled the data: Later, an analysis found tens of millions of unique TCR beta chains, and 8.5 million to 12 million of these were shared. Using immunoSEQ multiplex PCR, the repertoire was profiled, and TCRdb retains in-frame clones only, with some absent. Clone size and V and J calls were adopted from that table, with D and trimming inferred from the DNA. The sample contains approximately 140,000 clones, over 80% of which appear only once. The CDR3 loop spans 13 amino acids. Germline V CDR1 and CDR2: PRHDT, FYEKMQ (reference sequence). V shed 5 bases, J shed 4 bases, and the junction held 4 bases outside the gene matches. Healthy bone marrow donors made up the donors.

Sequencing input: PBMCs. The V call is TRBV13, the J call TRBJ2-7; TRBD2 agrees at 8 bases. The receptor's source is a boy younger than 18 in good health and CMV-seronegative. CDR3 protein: CASSLGLGYEQYF. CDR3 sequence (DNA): TGTGCCAGCAGCCTGGGACTAGGATACGAGCAGTACTTC.